This T cell receptor (beta chain) emerged from a study of blood T cells in healthy people across ages (dated by TCRdb to between 2015 and 2017). For the wider study: In model experiments, template switching captured about one uniquely barcoded TCR beta cDNA molecule for every two T cells. The study measured age-related changes in TCR beta repertoire diversity using deep sequencing normalized with unique cDNA molecular identifiers. Donors were grouped into four age groups: young (average 16 years), middle-aged (about 40), aged (roughly 62) and long-lived (just over 80). Donors of different ages were randomly distributed across sequencing lanes to avoid experimental bias. For two donors (one aged 18 to 29 and one aged 80 or older), the study analyzed two additional independent replicas of 1 million unique cDNA reads from the same blood draw.

Library prep was done by 5' RACE. These reads were obtained on an Illumina HiSeq 2500. A second PCR of about 7 to 12 cycles was run with a J-beta primer mix and a sample-barcoded 5' primer. Each TCR beta cDNA molecule received a unique molecular identifier from a template-switch 5' adaptor carrying 12 random nucleotides. Each sample yielded at least 3 million CDR3-containing paired-end reads. All of the RNA was converted into first-strand cDNA using the Mint cDNA synthesis kit, with a TRBC-specific oligonucleotide serving as the primer. Following uracil-DNA glycosylase treatment, all cDNA underwent a first 18-cycle PCR with the universal primers M1SS and BC2_uni_R. In the paper's pipeline: Each sample was normalized by randomly selecting 1 million high-quality reads, each carrying a distinct molecular identifier. Reads with shared molecular identifiers were discarded instead of being binned into consensus sequences. MiTCR, with a Q25 quality threshold and the strictest error-elimination algorithm, was used for CDR3 identification, clonotype clustering and error correction. A nonparametric unseen species model with Euler transformation was used to estimate a lower bound on total TCR beta diversity. Through fastp at Q25 and MiXCR, TCRdb rebuilt clones from the public reads, retaining in-frame beta chains. Rows merge per CDR3 protein into single entries with the most common DNA and genes. Here the V and J calls rest on TCRdb's processing, not on the authors' analysis. For this sample the table gives about 1.4 million distinct CDR3 sequences, of which almost 60% were detected only once. The ten largest make up over 5% of the sample.

Systemically healthy Caucasian individuals from Russia, around 38 in total and aged roughly 6 to 90 years, were included as donors. Each donor gave ten milliliters of peripheral blood, collected into EDTA-treated Vacutainer tubes. Ficoll-Paque density-gradient centrifugation was used to isolate PBMCs, with at least 7 million per sample. Total RNA, at least 5 micrograms per sample, was extracted from PBMCs with Trizol reagent. For every donor, an aliquot of PBMCs went through flow cytometry to measure the percentages of naive CD45RAhigh/CD27high T cells. Turning to this clonotype: The antigen it recognizes is unknown. No qualities accompany the bases; no much larger clone lies one base away.

General study outcomes and caveats: The long-lived group showed more naive CD4+ T cells, fewer expanded clones and increased TCR diversity than the aged group, suggesting age selection. Bulk unsorted PBMC profiling prevented conclusive comparison of naive and antigen-experienced compartments. Observed TCR beta diversity per million T cells fell roughly linearly with age, and a significant reduction was already apparent by age roughly 40. Observed TCR beta diversity correlated strongly with the percentage of naive T cells measured by flow cytometry. Estimates of total diversity based on one million sequenced T cells were regarded as lower bounds and as underestimates. Because the CMV infection status of the donors was unknown, age-related changes in expanded clonotypes may potentially have been confounded.

The junction shows trimming of 3 bases on V and 0 bases on J, plus 9 bases between the germline ends. The CDR3 starts with the cysteine, ends with the phenylalanine, and has 14 residues. Here the CDR3 DNA is all that survives: 42 bases in frame from base 1. The germline V gene gives CDR1 as SGDLS and CDR2 as YYNGEE. The chain couples TRBV9 to TRBJ2-5; the D gene is possibly TRBD1 or TRBD2, each agreeing over 6 bases. The clonotype comes from a man between 18 and 35 years old in good health. Sequencing was performed on blood. The base sequence is TGTGCCAGCAGCGGGGGGGCGTACCAAGAGACCCAGTACTTC. Translated, it reads CASSGGAYQETQYF.